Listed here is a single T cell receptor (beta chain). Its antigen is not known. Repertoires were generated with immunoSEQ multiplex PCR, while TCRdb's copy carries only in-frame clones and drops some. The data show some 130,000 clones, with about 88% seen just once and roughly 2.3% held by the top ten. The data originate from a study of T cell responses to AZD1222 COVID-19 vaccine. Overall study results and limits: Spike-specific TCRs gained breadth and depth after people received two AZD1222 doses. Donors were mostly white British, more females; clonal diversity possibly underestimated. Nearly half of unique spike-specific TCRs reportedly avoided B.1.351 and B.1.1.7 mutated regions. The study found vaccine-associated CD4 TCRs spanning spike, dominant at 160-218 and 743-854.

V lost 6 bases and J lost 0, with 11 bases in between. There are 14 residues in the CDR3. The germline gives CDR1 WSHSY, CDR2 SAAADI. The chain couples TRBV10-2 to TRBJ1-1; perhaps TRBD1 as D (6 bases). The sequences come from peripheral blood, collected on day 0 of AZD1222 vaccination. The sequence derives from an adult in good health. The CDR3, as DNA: TGCGCCAGCAGCGGGGGACAATTGAACACTGAAGCTTTCTTT. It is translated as CASSGGQLNTEAFF.